Each of the 15 T cell receptor beta chains below was sequenced from the same sample in a study of blood T cell repertoires in COVID-19 (TCRdb year 2020). Receptors were amplified or captured by the immunoSEQ multiplex PCR assay. TCRdb holds this immuneACCESS table with in-frame rearrangements only. Some clones are missing; in checked studies, unresolved V genes explain under half, and the rest has no known cause. The sample data list 260,000 or so clones, and 85% of these were observed just once. Of the sample, 2% to 3% is held by the ten largest clones. Sequences were obtained from PBMCs or T cells enriched from blood (not recorded which). The receptors here all came from a woman in her fifties or sixties who had recovered from COVID-19.

The table lists this clone with a count of one. The chain links TRBV19 to TRBJ2-6; tentatively, D is TRBD2 (5 bases). CDR1 is LNHDA and CDR2 is SQIVND in the germline V gene (reference sequence). The CDR3 is 16 residues long. Deletions cut 6 bases from V and 1 base from J, with 13 bases between. As DNA, the CDR3 is TGTGCCAGTAGGGAGCTCGGCGGGTCTGGGGCCAACGTCCTGACTTTC. Encoded protein: CASRELGGSGANVLTF.

CDR3 in amino acids: CASSQEPGTDTQYF. CDR3 sequence (DNA): TGCGCCAGCAGCCAAGAGCCGGGAACAGATACGCAGTATTTT. The V gene is TRBV4-3, the J gene TRBJ2-3; perhaps TRBD2 as D (5 bases). This CDR3 is 14 amino acids long. Between the trimmed V and J ends, which lost 0 bases and 3 bases, there was a span of 7 bases. The V gene's germline CDR1 is LGHNA and CDR2 YSLEER.

V usage is TRBV6-5 and J usage is TRBJ1-5; 7 bases are a match to TRBD1. Per germline, CDR1 MNHEY and CDR2 SVGAGI. This CDR3 comprises 14 residues. Germline trimming cut 9 bases from V and 4 bases from J; bases unmatched to any gene: 9. In DNA, the CDR3 is TGTGCCAGTACGACAGGGCTTTGGAATCAGCCCCAGCATTTT. It yields the protein CASTTGLWNQPQHF.

The chain combines TRBV4-2 with TRBJ2-7; maybe TRBD2 (6 bases). The CDR3 totals 16 residues. Trimming took off 0 bases at V and 2 bases at J, with 14 bases between the two ends. Germline CDR1 reads LGHNA; CDR2 reads YNFKEQ. The CDR3 region is CASSQDLGRGPYEQYF. CDR3 DNA sequence: TGTGCCAGCAGCCAAGATTTAGGGCGGGGCCCCTACGAGCAGTACTTC.

The chain links TRBV6-5 to TRBJ1-3, with D perhaps matching TRBD1 (5 bases). Germline V gene lookup returns CDR1 MNHEY and CDR2 SVGAGI. V was cut by 7 bases and J by 0 bases, with 7 bases left in between. The length of the CDR3 is 13 residues. The CDR3 loop reads CASIDSSGNTIYF. The CDR3 DNA follows: TGTGCCAGCATCGACAGCTCTGGAAACACCATATATTTT.

The rearrangement links TRBV30 to TRBJ1-4; D possibly corresponds to TRBD1 (5 bases). CDR1 is GTSNPN and CDR2 is SVGIG in the germline V gene (reference sequence). V lost 2 bases and J lost 5, with 15 bases in between. The CDR3 length is 15 residues. The CDR3 DNA sequence: TGTGCCTGGAGTTCCGGGGGGGGAGTCAATGAAAAACTGTTTTTT. It encodes CAWSSGGGVNEKLFF.

The chain combines TRBV11-3 with TRBJ2-5; the D is unclear. V was pared by 0 bases and J by 5 bases, with 13 bases between. The CDR3 covers 15 residues. Germline assignment: CDR1 SGHNT and CDR2 YENEEA. CDR3 coding DNA: TGTGCCAGCAGCTTAGATTCAAGGTCGGGTGAGACCCAGTACTTC. Its translation is CASSLDSRSGETQYF.

This chain connects TRBV12-5 to TRBJ2-2; 8 bases match TRBD1. The CDR3 is 15 amino acids. V lost 1 base, J lost 7 bases, and 5 bases stayed unmatched. Germline-derived CDR1 and CDR2 are LGHNT and FRNRAP. CDR3 coding DNA: TGTGCTAGTGGTTTGGGGGACAGGCGTAACGGGGAGCTGTTTTTT. It specifies CASGLGDRRNGELFF.

V is TRBV7-2 and J is TRBJ1-2, with D possibly matching TRBD1 (6 bases). The V gene's germline CDR1 is SGHTA and CDR2 FQGNSA. Trimming cost V 1 base and J 0 bases, with 9 bases left between them. The CDR3 is 15 residues long. DNA for the CDR3: TGTGCCAGCAGCTTAGAACAGGGACCTAACTATGGCTACACCTTC. Amino acids: CASSLEQGPNYGYTF.

V and J are TRBV29-1 and TRBJ1-2; no definite D call. In germline, CDR1 is SQVTM, CDR2 ANQGSEA. The CDR3 is 13 residues long. V gave up 4 bases and J gave up 4 bases, with 13 bases separating them. CDR3 nucleotide sequence: TGCAGCGTTGCTGTCGGGATATTCTATGGCTACACCTTC. Amino acids: CSVAVGIFYGYTF.

The chain carries TRBV27 and TRBJ1-5, with 7 bases aligning to TRBD1. Germline CDR1 and CDR2: MNHEY and SMNVEV (reference sequence). V shed 6 bases, J shed 7 bases, and the junction held 6 bases outside the gene matches. This CDR3 contains 13 residues. The CDR3 spells CASSDREGQPQHF. The CDR3 region has the DNA TGTGCCAGCAGCGACAGGGAAGGCCAGCCCCAGCATTTT.

The chain recombines TRBV11-2 with TRBJ2-1; 7 nucleotides agree with TRBD2. J gave up 8 bases and V 1 base, and 2 bases lay outside the gene matches. CDR1 and CDR2 from the germline V gene are SGHAT and FQNNGV. The CDR3 covers 13 residues. CDR3 coding DNA: TGTGCCAGCAGCTTAGGGGAGGGACATGAGCAGTTCTTC. It codes for CASSLGEGHEQFF.

The rearrangement links TRBV3-1 (or the pseudogene TRBV3-2) to TRBJ1-6, with a weak D call TRBD1 (6 bases). CDR3 length: 15 amino acids. Germline V lookup: CDR1 LGHDT, CDR2 YNNKEL (reference sequence). V lost 3 bases to trimming and J lost 9 bases, with 15 bases between them. The CDR3 DNA is TGTGCCAGCAGCCATACGACAGGTCCGAGTTCACCCCTCCACTTT. Translated: CASSHTTGPSSPLHF.

The rearrangement uses TRBV5-1 and TRBJ1-4; D not resolved. The V gene lost 1 base and the J gene lost 7 bases, with 11 bases spanning the gap. Germline CDR1 SGHRS, CDR2 YFSETQ. The CDR3 is 14 residues long. Written as DNA, the CDR3 is TGCGCCAGCAGCTTGTACGGGTCTCGTGAAAAACTGTTTTTT. Residues: CASSLYGSREKLFF. Looking up the rest from reference TRBV5-1 and TRBJ1-4 gives the full variable domain: KAGVTQTPRYLIKTRGQQVTLSCSPISGHRSVSWYQQTPGQGLQFLFEYFSETQRNKGNFPGRFSGRQFSNSRSEMNVSTLELGDSALYLCASSLYGSREKLFFGSGTQLSVL.

This clone occurred a few times. The chain has TRBV27 and TRBJ2-1; 9 bases fit TRBD2. CDR1 is MNHEY, CDR2 SMNVEV, per germline (reference sequence). This CDR3 is built from 14 residues. J lost 10 bases, V lost 6 bases, and 10 bases had no gene match. The CDR3 DNA is TGTGCCAGCAGCCGACCAGCGGGGGGCGACGAGCAGTTCTTC. Its protein is CASSRPAGGDEQFF.